Listed here are 18 T cell receptor beta chains from one sample, sequenced in a study of T cell responses to AZD1222 COVID-19 vaccine. The repertoire was sequenced with immunoSEQ multiplex PCR; TCRdb's copy has only in-frame clones and lacks some. The sample includes approximately 110,000 clones, around 90% of them seen just once. The sequencing used peripheral blood, collected on day 0 of AZD1222 vaccination. The receptors shown here come from an adult in good health.

J is TRBJ2-5 and V is TRBV30; 11 nucleotides match TRBD2. In germline, CDR1 is GTSNPN, CDR2 SVGIG (reference sequence). The CDR3 totals 15 residues. The trim removed 2 bases at V and 1 base at J, leaving 3 bases unmatched. CDR3 DNA sequence: TGTGCCTGGAGTCCCACTAGCGGGAGCCAAGAGACCCAGTACTTC. This translates into CAWSPTSGSQETQYF.

This sequence joins TRBV12-5 and TRBJ2-7, with 9 positions matching TRBD1. Looked up from germline, CDR1 is LGHNT and CDR2 is FRNRAP. The V gene end was trimmed by 4 bases and the J gene end by 3 bases; junction bases not matched to a gene: 4. CDR3 length: 14 amino acids. In nucleotides, the CDR3 is TGTGCTAGTGGTTCGAGACAGGGGGACTACGAGCAGTACTTC. As protein: CASGSRQGDYEQYF.

This clone appeared a few times. The chain links TRBV28 to TRBJ2-1; TRBD2 matches at 11 bases. The CDR3 length is 14 residues. Trimming at V came to 10 bases and at J to 3 bases, leaving 5 bases not matched to a gene. Germline V lookup: CDR1 MDHEN, CDR2 SYDVKM. The CDR3, as DNA: TGTGCCACCATTACTAGCGGGAGCTACAATGAGCAGTTCTTC. Translated: CATITSGSYNEQFF.

The V call is TRBV6-5, the J call TRBJ1-6; TRBD1 is a possible D gene (5 bases). The V and J ends lost 0 bases and 4 bases respectively, with 10 bases between them. Looked up from germline, CDR1 is MNHEY and CDR2 is SVGAGI. This CDR3 has 16 residues. CDR3 protein: CASSYSRGAYNSPLHF. The CDR3 DNA sequence: TGTGCCAGCAGTTACTCGAGAGGGGCATATAATTCACCCCTCCACTTT.

The chain employs TRBV19 and TRBJ1-5; unclear D gene. The germline gives CDR1 LNHDA, CDR2 SQIVND (reference sequence). CDR3 length equals 12 residues. Trimming removed 10 bases from V and 6 bases from J, with 13 bases in between. The CDR3: CATQIWGQPQHF. The CDR3 DNA reads as TGTGCCACCCAGATATGGGGTCAGCCCCAGCATTTT.

The CDR3 DNA reads as TGTGCCAGCAGCATCAGACAGACTGAAGCTTTCTTT. As protein: CASSIRQTEAFF. The chain couples TRBV7-9 to TRBJ1-1; perhaps TRBD1 as D (5 bases). This CDR3 is built from 12 residues. Trimming removed 5 bases at V and 5 bases at J, with 9 bases between. Germline-derived CDR1 and CDR2 are SEHNR and FQNEAQ (reference sequence). Full variable domain (missing parts from reference TRBV7-9 and TRBJ1-1): DTGVSQNPRHKITKRGQNVTFRCDPISEHNRLYWYRQTLGQGPEFLTYFQNEAQLEKSRLLSDRFSAERPKGSFSTLEIQRTEQGDSAMYLCASSIRQTEAFFGQGTRLTVV.

The chain couples TRBV6-5 to TRBJ2-1, with 15 bases identical to TRBD2. The CDR3 totals 14 residues. J gave up 12 bases and V 4 bases, and 4 bases lay outside the gene matches. Germline V gene lookup returns CDR1 MNHEY and CDR2 SVGAGI. The CDR3 DNA sequence: TGTGCCAGCAGTTCAAGGACTAGCGGGAGGGTGCAGTTCTTC. Amino acids: CASSSRTSGRVQFF.

This clone was recorded a few times. This chain joins TRBV2 and TRBJ2-7; D gene ambiguous. The CDR3 runs 10 residues. The V end was cut by 6 bases, the J end by 3 bases, with 3 bases between. The germline V gene encodes CDR1 SNHLY and CDR2 FYNNEI. The CDR3 DNA is TGTGCCAGCAGGGTCTACGAGCAGTACTTC. Translating it yields CASRVYEQYF. Combining the CDR3 with reference TRBV2 and TRBJ2-7 gives the whole variable domain EPEVTQTPSHQVTQMGQEVILRCVPISNHLYFYWYRQILGQKVEFLVSFYNNEISEKSEIFDDQFSVERPDGSNFTLKIRSTKLEDSAMYFCASRVYEQYFGPGTRLTVT.

DNA for the CDR3: TGTGCCAGCTCACCAAGTAGCGGGGACCTAAATGAGCAGTTCTTC. The encoded protein is CASSPSSGDLNEQFF. The V gene is TRBV18, the J gene TRBJ2-1, with 8 bases fitting TRBD2. J lost 7 bases, V lost 2 bases, and 7 bases had no gene match. In germline, CDR1 is KGHSH, CDR2 LQKENI. The CDR3 length is 15 residues.

This rearrangement joins TRBV6-5 to TRBJ1-2, with D perhaps TRBD1 (5 bases). Looked up from germline, CDR1 is MNHEY and CDR2 is SVGAGI. V was trimmed by 7 bases and J by 3 bases, leaving 9 bases between them. CDR3 length: 12 amino acids. Here the CDR3 reads CASTGRDYGYTF. CDR3 in DNA: TGTGCCAGCACGGGCAGGGACTATGGCTACACCTTC.

V usage is TRBV3-1 (or the pseudogene TRBV3-2) and J usage is TRBJ1-3; D is unclear. This CDR3 is 14 amino acids long. From germline, CDR1 is LGHDT and CDR2 YNNKEL (reference sequence). The V end lost 3 bases, the J end lost 6 bases, and 12 bases lay between the germline ends. The CDR3 DNA reads TGTGCCAGCAGCCATTCCGGCCAGGCAAACACCATATATTTT. Its translation is CASSHSGQANTIYF.

V gene TRBV28 combines with J gene TRBJ2-7; 9 nucleotides match TRBD1. CDR1 is MDHEN, CDR2 SYDVKM, per germline. V was pared by 4 bases and J by 3 bases, with 7 bases of the junction left unmatched. The CDR3 is made up of 15 amino acids. This CDR3 is CASSSLGTGLYEQYF. The CDR3 DNA reads as TGTGCCAGCAGTTCCCTCGGGACAGGGCTCTACGAGCAGTACTTC.

The gene calls are TRBV27 and TRBJ2-7; no clear D. This CDR3 contains 15 residues. In germline, CDR1 is MNHEY, CDR2 SMNVEV (reference sequence). V was cut by 1 base and J by 1 base, with 11 bases left in between. The CDR3 bases are TGTGCCAGCAGTTTATTTCAGACGAGGTCCTACGAGCAGTACTTC. Amino acids: CASSLFQTRSYEQYF.

The chain couples TRBV4-1 to TRBJ2-3; TRBD2 matches 9 bases. Germline CDR1 and CDR2: MGHRA and YSYEKL. The CDR3 length is 15 residues. V was clipped by 4 bases and J by 1 base; unmatched bases: 3. The CDR3 reads CASSRASGGTDTQYF. As DNA, the CDR3 is TGCGCCAGCAGCCGGGCTAGCGGGGGCACAGATACGCAGTATTTT.

V gene TRBV6-5 combines with J gene TRBJ2-6; no clear D. CDR1 and CDR2 from the germline V gene are MNHEY and SVGAGI. V gave up 5 bases and J gave up 1 base, with 6 bases separating them. The CDR3 extends over 14 amino acids. CDR3 protein: CASSPNSGANVLTF. In nucleotides, the CDR3 is TGTGCCAGCAGTCCTAATTCTGGGGCCAACGTCCTGACTTTC.

The rearrangement uses TRBV9 and TRBJ2-1; the D gene is possibly TRBD1 (6 bases). Trimming shortened V by 0 bases and J by 7 bases, and 14 bases separated the two germline ends. This CDR3 has 15 residues. In germline, CDR1 is SGDLS, CDR2 YYNGEE. CDR3 nucleotides: TGTGCCAGCAGCGTAGCTGGAACAGGGCGGAATGAGCAGTTCTTC. Encoded protein: CASSVAGTGRNEQFF.

This clone was found a few times. The V and J genes are TRBV13 and TRBJ1-4, with 7 bases aligning to TRBD1. Trimming removed 3 bases from V and 8 bases from J; junction bases left unmatched: 12. CDR1 and CDR2 from the germline V gene are PRHDT and FYEKMQ (reference sequence). This CDR3 contains 16 residues. CDR3 in amino acids: CASSFGREGQFEKLFF. For the CDR3, the DNA is TGTGCCAGCAGCTTCGGTAGGGAGGGACAGTTCGAAAAACTGTTTTTT. The variable domain in full, completed from reference TRBV13 and TRBJ1-4, reads AAGVIQSPRHLIKEKRETATLKCYPIPRHDTVYWYQQGPGQDPQFLISFYEKMQSDKGSIPDRFSAQQFSDYHSELNMSSLELGDSALYFCASSFGREGQFEKLFFGSGTQLSVL.

The chain employs TRBV9 and TRBJ1-2; 8 bases match TRBD1. Trimming took 0 bases from V and 0 from J; bases not matched to a gene: 4. Germline values: CDR1 SGDLS, CDR2 YYNGEE. The CDR3 has 16 amino acids. Written as DNA, the CDR3 is TGTGCCAGCAGCGTAGGAGACAGGGGCGCTAACTATGGCTACACCTTC. Protein product: CASSVGDRGANYGYTF.